Presented here are 24 T cell receptor beta chains from one specimen sequenced in a study of cytomegalovirus exposure and HLA in healthy donors. Researchers ran the PCR with 60 Vbeta and 13 Jbeta primers. Sequencing was performed with immunoSEQ multiplex PCR; in TCRdb, only in-frame clones are kept and a portion is missing. Here the sample spans over 130,000 clones, around 86% being singletons. Sample: PBMCs. The receptors derive from a female donor in good health and CMV-seronegative.

The chain couples TRBV7-9 to TRBJ2-7; 9 nucleotides match TRBD1. The CDR3 runs to 14 residues. Looked up from germline, CDR1 is SEHNR and CDR2 is FQNEAQ (reference sequence). V trimming: 4 bases; J trimming: 1 base; junction bases outside the gene matches: 2. The CDR3, as DNA: TGTGCCAGCAGCTCGGGACAGGGATCCTACGAGCAGTACTTC. It encodes CASSSGQGSYEQYF.

The chain combines TRBV2 with TRBJ1-1; tentatively, D is TRBD1 (6 bases). Germline V CDR1 and CDR2: SNHLY, FYNNEI. The CDR3 sequence is 14 residues long. Trimming removed 4 bases from V and 6 bases from J, with 15 bases in between. For the CDR3, the DNA is TGTGCCAGCAGTGTTTACGTTGGACAGCCTGAAGCTTTCTTT. Translation: CASSVYVGQPEAFF. Together with reference TRBV2 and TRBJ1-1, the CDR3 gives the full variable domain: EPEVTQTPSHQVTQMGQEVILRCVPISNHLYFYWYRQILGQKVEFLVSFYNNEISEKSEIFDDQFSVERPDGSNFTLKIRSTKLEDSAMYFCASSVYVGQPEAFFGQGTRLTVV.

This chain joins TRBV5-1 and TRBJ1-1, with 7 bases lining up with TRBD1. The CDR3 covers 15 residues. From germline, CDR1 is SGHRS and CDR2 YFSETQ. J was trimmed by 1 base and V by 0 bases; bases with no gene match: 3. As DNA, the CDR3 is TGCGCCAGCAGCTTGGGACAGGGCAGGAACACTGAAGCTTTCTTT. Translated, it gives CASSLGQGRNTEAFF.

The chain combines TRBV18 with TRBJ1-5, with D perhaps TRBD1 (5 bases). The V and J ends lost 2 bases and 0 bases respectively, with 8 bases between them. The germline CDR1 and CDR2 sequences are KGHSH and LQKENI. The length of the CDR3 is 15 residues. The CDR3 protein is CASSPGGYSNQPQHF. Written as DNA, the CDR3 is TGTGCCAGCTCACCAGGGGGGTATAGCAATCAGCCCCAGCATTTT.

This chain uses TRBV19 with TRBJ2-5; 9 bases are a match to TRBD1. CDR1 is LNHDA and CDR2 is SQIVND in the germline V gene (reference sequence). This CDR3 region has 16 residues. V was pared by 3 bases and J by 4 bases, with 9 bases of the junction left unmatched. CDR3 sequence reads: CASSIGTGRVRETQYF. CDR3 sequence (DNA): TGTGCCAGTAGTATCGGGACAGGGCGGGTTAGAGAGACCCAGTACTTC.

V gene TRBV30 combines with J gene TRBJ1-2; no firm D call. V was clipped by 4 bases and J by 1 base, with 13 bases between them. Germline CDR1 is GTSNPN and CDR2 is SVGIG (reference sequence). The CDR3 totals 14 residues. CDR3 loop: CAWTSPGFNYGYTF. In DNA form, the CDR3 reads TGTGCCTGGACCTCCCCGGGATTTAACTATGGCTACACCTTC.

The CDR3 DNA follows: TGTGCCATCAGTGCCGTGCCAGCGGGAGGGCCAGGTAATGAGCAGTTCTTC. Protein product: CAISAVPAGGPGNEQFF. This chain joins TRBV10-3 and TRBJ2-1; 10 nucleotides match TRBD2. With V trimmed by 4 bases and J by 7 bases, 13 bases remained unmatched. The CDR3 runs 17 residues. Germline CDR1 and CDR2: ENHRY and SYGVKD.

A word on this clone: This sample includes further DNA sequences coding for the same CDR3. The rearrangement uses TRBV4-1 and TRBJ2-7, with 10 bases identical to TRBD1. The CDR3 has 14 residues. The germline V gene has CDR1 MGHRA and CDR2 YSYEKL. The J segment lost 3 bases and the V segment lost 1 base, leaving 0 bases of the junction unmatched. The CDR3 loop reads CASSQGDRGYEQYF. As DNA, the CDR3 is TGCGCCAGCAGCCAAGGGGACAGGGGCTACGAGCAGTACTTC.

V gene TRBV9 combines with J gene TRBJ1-1, with 7 bases that match TRBD1. The CDR3 loop spans 16 amino acids. V gave up 3 bases and J gave up 0 bases; unmatched junction bases: 8. Germline loops: CDR1 SGDLS, CDR2 YYNGEE. The CDR3 loop is CASSGRDSPMNTEAFF. CDR3 nucleotide sequence: TGTGCCAGCAGCGGAAGGGACAGCCCAATGAACACTGAAGCTTTCTTT.

The chain recombines TRBV5-1 with TRBJ2-3, with D perhaps TRBD2 (5 bases). CDR1 is SGHRS and CDR2 is YFSETQ in the germline V gene. The V end was cut by 4 bases, the J end by 4 bases, with 10 bases between. The CDR3 runs 13 residues. CDR3 region: CASSLSGSDTQYF. The CDR3 DNA sequence: TGCGCCAGCAGCCTCTCGGGGTCAGATACGCAGTATTTT.

The sample holds a few counts of this clone. The chain recombines TRBV2 with TRBJ1-3; tentative D call: TRBD1 (6 bases). The V gene's germline CDR1 is SNHLY and CDR2 FYNNEI. The CDR3 extends over 15 amino acids. V was cut by 5 bases and J by 8 bases, with 19 bases left in between. In DNA form, the CDR3 reads TGTGCCAGCAGTCGTCGGGCAGGGGATGAGTACACCATATATTTT. Protein: CASSRRAGDEYTIYF.

The chain recombines TRBV5-1 with TRBJ2-7; 8 bases are shared with TRBD1. The junction had 8 bases not matched to a gene; V was cut back by 3 bases and J by 3 bases. The CDR3 totals 15 residues. CDR1 and CDR2 (germline): SGHRS, YFSETQ. CDR3 sequence (DNA): TGCGCCAGCAGCTCAGGGACAGGAGTCATCTACGAGCAGTACTTC. It yields the protein CASSSGTGVIYEQYF.

The chain recombines TRBV28 with TRBJ1-1, with 8 bases fitting TRBD1. Unmatched junction bases numbered 12, after V lost 5 bases and J lost 7 bases. Germline assignment: CDR1 MDHEN and CDR2 SYDVKM. The CDR3 covers 15 residues. CDR3 region: CASSAPGQAKIEAFF. The CDR3 nucleotides read TGTGCCAGCAGTGCTCCGGGACAGGCAAAAATTGAAGCTTTCTTT.

The rearrangement links TRBV5-6 to TRBJ2-4; 8 nucleotides align to TRBD1. The CDR3 length is 15 residues. Germline CDR1 reads SGHDT; CDR2 reads YYEEEE. V trimming: 0 bases; J trimming: 7 bases; junction bases outside the gene matches: 6. The chain's CDR3 is CASSLGQGINNIQYF. DNA for the CDR3: TGTGCCAGCAGCTTGGGACAGGGGATCAACAACATTCAGTACTTC. The whole variable domain, remainder taken from reference TRBV5-6 and TRBJ2-4, is DAGVTQSPTHLIKTRGQQVTLRCSPKSGHDTVSWYQQALGQGPQFIFQYYEEEERQRGNFPDRFSGHQFPNYSSELNVNALLLGDSALYLCASSLGQGINNIQYFGAGTRLSVL.

V usage is TRBV28 and J usage is TRBJ1-2; 9 bases line up with TRBD1. The germline CDR1 and CDR2 sequences are MDHEN and SYDVKM. The J segment lost 4 bases and the V segment lost 7 bases, leaving 10 bases of the junction unmatched. This CDR3 contains 15 residues. The CDR3 sequence: CASTHRRQGGYGYTF. CDR3 in DNA: TGTGCCAGCACCCACAGAAGACAGGGGGGCTATGGCTACACCTTC.

The V call is TRBV5-1, the J call TRBJ2-7, with a tentative D call TRBD1 (6 bases). V was clipped by 0 bases and J by 2 bases, with 12 bases between them. This CDR3 region has 15 residues. Germline CDR1 SGHRS, CDR2 YFSETQ. The chain's CDR3 is CASSLASTGTYEQYF. The CDR3 coding sequence is TGCGCCAGCAGCTTGGCCAGTACAGGGACCTACGAGCAGTACTTC.

CDR3 sequence reads: CASSPLAGKYNEQFF. The CDR3 coding sequence is TGTGCCAGCAGCCCCCTAGCGGGAAAGTACAATGAGCAGTTCTTC. This chain uses TRBV11-2 with TRBJ2-1; 9 bases agree with TRBD2. Germline V gene sequence: CDR1 SGHAT, CDR2 FQNNGV. V shed 5 bases, J shed 4 bases, and the junction held 6 bases outside the gene matches. The length of the CDR3 is 15 residues.

The V call is TRBV27, the J call TRBJ2-5, with 9 bases aligning to TRBD1. CDR3 length: 13 residues. V dropped 3 bases and J dropped 5; count of bases not matched to a gene: 1. In germline, CDR1 is MNHEY, CDR2 SMNVEV (reference sequence). CDR3 loop: CASSFGQGETQYF. The CDR3 DNA sequence: TGTGCCAGCAGTTTCGGACAGGGGGAGACCCAGTACTTC.

The J gene is TRBJ2-1, the V gene TRBV7-9; 9 nucleotides line up with TRBD2. CDR1 is SEHNR, CDR2 FQNEAQ, per germline (reference sequence). CDR3 length equals 16 residues. With 2 bases clipped from V and 6 bases from J, the junction kept 8 bases outside the gene matches. CDR3 DNA sequence: TGTGCCAGCAGCTTAACATTAATAGCGGGAGTCAATGAGCAGTTCTTC. It is translated as CASSLTLIAGVNEQFF.

This clone has just one count. This chain links TRBV28 with TRBJ2-7; TRBD2 is a possible D gene (5 bases). V shed 5 bases and J shed 2 bases, with 13 bases lying between them. CDR3 length: 14 residues. The germline gives CDR1 MDHEN, CDR2 SYDVKM. This CDR3 is CASSPREATYEQYF. CDR3 bases: TGTGCCAGCAGTCCCCGGGAAGCGACCTACGAGCAGTACTTC.

The V call is TRBV6-1, the J call TRBJ1-4, with TRBD1 identical over 8 bases. This CDR3 comprises 14 residues. V trimming: 6 bases; J trimming: 8 bases; junction bases outside the gene matches: 8. Germline V gives CDR1 MNHNS, CDR2 SASEGT. As DNA, the CDR3 is TGTGCCAGCAGGTTACAGGGGGGGAACGAAAAACTGTTTTTT. Protein product: CASRLQGGNEKLFF.

This clone showed up just once. The chain has TRBV5-6 and TRBJ2-3; a possible D gene is TRBD2 (5 bases). The CDR3 length is 16 residues. Looked up from germline, CDR1 is SGHDT and CDR2 is YYEEEE. Trimming stripped 4 bases from V and 2 bases from J, with 17 bases between. The CDR3 DNA reads as TGTGCCAGCAGCCCACTAGGAGCGAGAACCACAGATACGCAGTATTTT. It specifies CASSPLGARTTDTQYF. Supplemented by reference TRBV5-6 and TRBJ2-3, the full variable domain reads DAGVTQSPTHLIKTRGQQVTLRCSPKSGHDTVSWYQQALGQGPQFIFQYYEEEERQRGNFPDRFSGHQFPNYSSELNVNALLLGDSALYLCASSPLGARTTDTQYFGPGTRLTVL.

The V gene is TRBV6-1, the J gene TRBJ2-3; no reliable D call. V lost 4 bases, J lost 10 bases, and 9 bases lay in between. This CDR3 contains 11 residues. In germline, CDR1 is MNHNS, CDR2 SASEGT. The CDR3 region has the DNA TGTGCCAGCAGTGTAAAGGCGGCGCAGTATTTT. This gives the protein CASSVKAAQYF.

The chain recombines TRBV7-2 with TRBJ1-1; 9 bases align to TRBD1. Germline V gene lookup returns CDR1 SGHTA and CDR2 FQGNSA. V dropped 3 bases and J dropped 3; count of bases not matched to a gene: 5. The CDR3 sequence is 15 residues long. CDR3 region: CASSFRGQGYTEAFF. CDR3 bases: TGTGCCAGCAGCTTTCGGGGACAGGGTTACACTGAAGCTTTCTTT.